This T cell receptor (beta chain) appears in the sequencing data of a study of T cell repertoires in cytomegalovirus infection. Study details: Indicated by public TCR beta signatures were CMV infection and matching HLA type. Study-wide findings and caveats: Carriers of CMV and the relevant HLA type were discriminated by public TCR beta frequency. Dominating the ex vivo response were TCR beta clonotypes that were CMV-specific and HLA-C-restricted.

TCRdb itself ran the reads through MiXCR, one entry per CDR3 protein. The sample yields 70,000 or so distinct CDR3 sequences, roughly 28% seen once. This clonotype was seen ten or more times. Its matching antigen is unknown. The CDR3 runs 14 residues. V gave up 7 bases and J gave up 3 bases; unmatched junction bases: 5. CDR1 is SEHNR and CDR2 is FQNEAQ in the germline V gene (reference sequence). J is TRBJ2-5 and V is TRBV7-9; 10 bases align to TRBD2. This sample comprised CD8+ T cells from cultured PBMCs, obtained from culture after CMV antigen stimulation. This receptor was obtained from a human donor in good health (CMV status not recorded). Some clones in this sample may be carry-over from other donors' samples. The CDR3 here is CASKPTSGEETQYF. Here the CDR3 DNA reads TGTGCCAGCAAGCCTACTAGCGGGGAAGAGACCCAGTACTTC.